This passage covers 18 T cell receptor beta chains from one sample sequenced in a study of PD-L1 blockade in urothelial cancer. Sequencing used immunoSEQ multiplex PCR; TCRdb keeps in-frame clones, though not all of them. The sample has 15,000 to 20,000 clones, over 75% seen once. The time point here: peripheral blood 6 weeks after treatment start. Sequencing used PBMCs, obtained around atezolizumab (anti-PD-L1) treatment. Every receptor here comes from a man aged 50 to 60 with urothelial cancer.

CDR3: CASSVTQANTGELFF. DNA of the CDR3: TGTGCCAGCAGCGTCACACAGGCGAACACCGGGGAGCTGTTTTTT. The chain uses TRBV9 and TRBJ2-2; a weak D match, TRBD1 (5 bases). Trimming cost V 2 bases and J 0 bases, with 8 bases left between them. The CDR3 length is 15 residues. Germline V gene lookup returns CDR1 SGDLS and CDR2 YYNGEE.

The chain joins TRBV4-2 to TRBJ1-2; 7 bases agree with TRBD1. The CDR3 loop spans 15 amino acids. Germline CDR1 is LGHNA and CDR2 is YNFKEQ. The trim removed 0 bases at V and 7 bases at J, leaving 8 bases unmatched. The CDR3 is CASSQDGYRGAGYTF. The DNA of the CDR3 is TGTGCCAGCAGCCAAGATGGGTACAGGGGAGCTGGCTACACCTTC.

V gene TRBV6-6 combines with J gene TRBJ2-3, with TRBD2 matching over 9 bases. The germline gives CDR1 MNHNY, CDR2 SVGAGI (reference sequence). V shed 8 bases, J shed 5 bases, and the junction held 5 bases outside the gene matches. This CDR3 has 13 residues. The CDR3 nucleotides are TGTGCCAGCGGGTGGCGGGGGGGAGATACGCAGTATTTT. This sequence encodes CASGWRGGDTQYF.

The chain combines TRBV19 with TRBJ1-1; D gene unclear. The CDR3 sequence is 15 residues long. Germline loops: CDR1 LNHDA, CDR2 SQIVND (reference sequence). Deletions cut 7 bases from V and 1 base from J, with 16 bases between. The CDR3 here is CASIPFGRTNTEAFF. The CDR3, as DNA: TGTGCCAGTATCCCTTTCGGTCGCACGAACACTGAAGCTTTCTTT. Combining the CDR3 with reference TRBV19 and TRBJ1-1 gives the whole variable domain DGGITQSPKYLFRKEGQNVTLSCEQNLNHDAMYWYRQDPGQGLRLIYYSQIVNDFQKGDIAEGYSVSREKKESFPLTVTSAQKNPTAFYLCASIPFGRTNTEAFFGQGTRLTVV.

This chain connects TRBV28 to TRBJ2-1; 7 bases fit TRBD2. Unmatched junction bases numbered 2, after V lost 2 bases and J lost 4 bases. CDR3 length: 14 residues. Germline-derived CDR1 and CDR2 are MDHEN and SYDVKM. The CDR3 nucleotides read TGTGCCAGCAGTTTACTAGCGGATTACAATGAGCAGTTCTTC. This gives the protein CASSLLADYNEQFF.

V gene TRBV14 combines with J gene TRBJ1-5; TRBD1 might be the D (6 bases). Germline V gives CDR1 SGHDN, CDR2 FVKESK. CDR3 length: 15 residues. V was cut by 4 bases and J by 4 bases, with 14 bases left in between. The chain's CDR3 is CASSLSGQRNQPQHF. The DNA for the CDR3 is TGTGCCAGCAGCCTATCGGGACAAAGGAATCAGCCCCAGCATTTT.

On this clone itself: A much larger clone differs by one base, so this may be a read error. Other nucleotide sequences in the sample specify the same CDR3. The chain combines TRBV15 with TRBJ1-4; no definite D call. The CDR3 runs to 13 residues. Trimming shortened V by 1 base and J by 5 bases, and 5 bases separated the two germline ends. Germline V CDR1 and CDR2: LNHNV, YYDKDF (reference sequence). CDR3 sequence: CATSRALNEKLFF. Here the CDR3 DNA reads TGTGCCACCAGCAGAGCCCTGAATGAAAAACTGTTTTTT.

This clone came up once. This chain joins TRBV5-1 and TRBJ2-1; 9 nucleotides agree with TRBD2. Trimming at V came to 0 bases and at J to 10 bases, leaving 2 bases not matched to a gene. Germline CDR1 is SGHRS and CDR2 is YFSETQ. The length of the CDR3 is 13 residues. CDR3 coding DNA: TGCGCCAGCAGCTTGGGCCTAGCGGGGGAGCAGTTCTTC. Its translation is CASSLGLAGEQFF.

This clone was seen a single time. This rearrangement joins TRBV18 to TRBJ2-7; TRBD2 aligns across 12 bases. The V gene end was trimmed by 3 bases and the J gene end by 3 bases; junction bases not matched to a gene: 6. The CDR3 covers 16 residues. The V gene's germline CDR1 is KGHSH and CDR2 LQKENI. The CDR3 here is CASSPLGLAGNYEQYF. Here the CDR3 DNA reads TGTGCCAGCTCACCCTTAGGACTAGCGGGAAACTACGAGCAGTACTTC.

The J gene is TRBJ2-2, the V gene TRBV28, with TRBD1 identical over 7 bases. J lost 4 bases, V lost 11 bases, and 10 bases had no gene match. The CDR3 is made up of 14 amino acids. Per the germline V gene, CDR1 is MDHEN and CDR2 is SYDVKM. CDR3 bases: TGTGCCGCCAACGAGGGGGCGGGCACCGGGGAGCTGTTTTTT. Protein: CAANEGAGTGELFF.

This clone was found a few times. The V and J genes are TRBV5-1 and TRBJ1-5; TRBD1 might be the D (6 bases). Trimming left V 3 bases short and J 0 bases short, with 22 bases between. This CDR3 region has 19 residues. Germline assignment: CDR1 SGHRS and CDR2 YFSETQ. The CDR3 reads CASSSNRVDARYSNQPQHF. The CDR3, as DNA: TGCGCCAGCAGCTCTAACAGGGTTGACGCGCGTTATAGCAATCAGCCCCAGCATTTT. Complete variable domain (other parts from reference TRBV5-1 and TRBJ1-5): KAGVTQTPRYLIKTRGQQVTLSCSPISGHRSVSWYQQTPGQGLQFLFEYFSETQRNKGNFPGRFSGRQFSNSRSEMNVSTLELGDSALYLCASSSNRVDARYSNQPQHFGDGTRLSIL.

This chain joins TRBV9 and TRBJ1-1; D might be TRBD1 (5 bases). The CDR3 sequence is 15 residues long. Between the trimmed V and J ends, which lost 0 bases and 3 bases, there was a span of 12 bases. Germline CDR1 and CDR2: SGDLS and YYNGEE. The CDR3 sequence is CASSVGGREHTEAFF. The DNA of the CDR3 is TGTGCCAGCAGCGTAGGTGGCAGGGAACACACTGAAGCTTTCTTT.

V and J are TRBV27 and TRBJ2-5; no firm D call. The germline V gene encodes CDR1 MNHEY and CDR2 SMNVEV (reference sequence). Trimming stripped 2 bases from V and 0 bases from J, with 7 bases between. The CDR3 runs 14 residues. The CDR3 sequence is CASSLIANQETQYF. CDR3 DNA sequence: TGTGCCAGCAGTTTAATAGCAAACCAAGAGACCCAGTACTTC.

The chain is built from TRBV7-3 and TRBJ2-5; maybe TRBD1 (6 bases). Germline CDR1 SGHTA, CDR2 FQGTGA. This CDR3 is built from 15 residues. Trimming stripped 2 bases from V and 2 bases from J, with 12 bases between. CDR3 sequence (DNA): TGTGCCAGCAGCTTACTCACCGGACAGCAAGAGACCCAGTACTTC. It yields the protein CASSLLTGQQETQYF.

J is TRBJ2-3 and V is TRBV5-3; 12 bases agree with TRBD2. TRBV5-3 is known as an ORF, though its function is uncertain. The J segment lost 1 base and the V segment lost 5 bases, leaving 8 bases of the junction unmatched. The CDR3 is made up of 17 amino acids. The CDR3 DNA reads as TGTGCCAGAAGACGAAGACTAGCGGGGGCCTGCACAGATACGCAGTATTTT. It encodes CARRRRLAGACTDTQYF.

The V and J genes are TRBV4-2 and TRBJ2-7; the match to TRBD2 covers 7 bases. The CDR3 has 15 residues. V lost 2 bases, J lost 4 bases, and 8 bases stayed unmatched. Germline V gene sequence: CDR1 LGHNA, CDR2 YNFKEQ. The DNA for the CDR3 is TGTGCCAGCAGCCAAAGTCGTGAGCGGGGATACGAGCAGTACTTC. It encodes CASSQSRERGYEQYF.

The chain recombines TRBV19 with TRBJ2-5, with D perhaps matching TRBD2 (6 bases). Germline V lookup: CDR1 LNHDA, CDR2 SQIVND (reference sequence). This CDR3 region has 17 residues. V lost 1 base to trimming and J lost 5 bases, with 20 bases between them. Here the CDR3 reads CASSIVPGRKGRETQYF. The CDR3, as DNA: TGTGCCAGTAGTATAGTTCCAGGCCGGAAAGGGAGGGAGACCCAGTACTTC. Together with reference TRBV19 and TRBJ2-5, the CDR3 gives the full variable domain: DGGITQSPKYLFRKEGQNVTLSCEQNLNHDAMYWYRQDPGQGLRLIYYSQIVNDFQKGDIAEGYSVSREKKESFPLTVTSAQKNPTAFYLCASSIVPGRKGRETQYFGPGTRLLVL.

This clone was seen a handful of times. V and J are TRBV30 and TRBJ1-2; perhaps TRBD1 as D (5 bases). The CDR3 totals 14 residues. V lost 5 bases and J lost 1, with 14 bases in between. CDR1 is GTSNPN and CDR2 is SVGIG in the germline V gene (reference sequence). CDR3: CAWDNQDSNYGYTF. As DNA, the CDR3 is TGTGCCTGGGACAATCAAGACAGTAACTATGGCTACACCTTC.